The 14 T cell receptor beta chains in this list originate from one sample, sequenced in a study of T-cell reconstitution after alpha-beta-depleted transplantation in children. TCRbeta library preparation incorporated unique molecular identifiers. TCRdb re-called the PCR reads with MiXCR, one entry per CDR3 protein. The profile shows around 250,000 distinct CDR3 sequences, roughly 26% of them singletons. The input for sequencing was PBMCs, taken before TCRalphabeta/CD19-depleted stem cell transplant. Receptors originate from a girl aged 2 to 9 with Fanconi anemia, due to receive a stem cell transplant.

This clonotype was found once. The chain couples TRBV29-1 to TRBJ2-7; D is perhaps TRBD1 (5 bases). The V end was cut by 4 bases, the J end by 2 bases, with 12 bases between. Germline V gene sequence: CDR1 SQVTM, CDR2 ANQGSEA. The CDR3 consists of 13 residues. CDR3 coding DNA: TGCAGCGTTGTTCAGGACACTACCTACGAGCAGTACTTC. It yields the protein CSVVQDTTYEQYF.

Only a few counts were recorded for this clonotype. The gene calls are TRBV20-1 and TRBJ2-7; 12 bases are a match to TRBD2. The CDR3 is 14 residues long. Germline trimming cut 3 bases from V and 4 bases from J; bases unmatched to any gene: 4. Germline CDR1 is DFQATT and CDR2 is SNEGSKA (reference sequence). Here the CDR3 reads CSASKTSGRYEQYF. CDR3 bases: TGCAGTGCTAGTAAGACTAGCGGGAGATACGAGCAGTACTTC.

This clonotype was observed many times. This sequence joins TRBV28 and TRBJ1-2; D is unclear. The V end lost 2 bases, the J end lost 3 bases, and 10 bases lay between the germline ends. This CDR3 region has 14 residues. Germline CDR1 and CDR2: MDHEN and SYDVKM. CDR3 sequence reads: CASSLMADHYGYTF. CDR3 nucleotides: TGTGCCAGCAGTTTAATGGCGGACCACTATGGCTACACCTTC.

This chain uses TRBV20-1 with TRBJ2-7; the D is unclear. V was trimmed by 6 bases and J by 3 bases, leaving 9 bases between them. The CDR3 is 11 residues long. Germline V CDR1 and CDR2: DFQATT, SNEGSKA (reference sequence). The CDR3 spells CSALAGYEQYF. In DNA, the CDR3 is TGCAGTGCCCTGGCTGGCTACGAGCAGTACTTC.

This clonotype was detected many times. The CDR3 DNA reads as TGTGCCAGCAGCATGAGGACAGGGGGCACGTACGAGCAGTACTTC. It codes for CASSMRTGGTYEQYF. The V gene is TRBV13, the J gene TRBJ2-7; 11 bases are a match to TRBD1. CDR1 PRHDT and CDR2 FYEKMQ come from the germline V gene (reference sequence). Trimming cost V 5 bases and J 4 bases; bases outside gene matches: 7. The CDR3 has 15 amino acids.

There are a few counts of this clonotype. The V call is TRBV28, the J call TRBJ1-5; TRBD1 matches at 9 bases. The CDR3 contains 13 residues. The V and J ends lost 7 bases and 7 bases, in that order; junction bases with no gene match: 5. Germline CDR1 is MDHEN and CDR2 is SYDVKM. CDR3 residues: CASTRTGVQPQHF. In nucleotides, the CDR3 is TGTGCCAGCACCAGGACAGGGGTCCAGCCCCAGCATTTT. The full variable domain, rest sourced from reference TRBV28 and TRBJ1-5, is DVKVTQSSRYLVKRTGEKVFLECVQDMDHENMFWYRQDPGLGLRLIYFSYDVKMKEKGDIPEGYSVSREKKERFSLILESASTNQTSMYLCASTRTGVQPQHFGDGTRLSIL.

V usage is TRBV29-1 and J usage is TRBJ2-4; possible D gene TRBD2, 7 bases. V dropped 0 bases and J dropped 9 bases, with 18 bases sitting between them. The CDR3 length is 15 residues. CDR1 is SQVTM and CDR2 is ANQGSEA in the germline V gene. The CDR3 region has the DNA TGCAGCGTTGAAGACTGGCAGGGGAGGGTGAGCATTCAGTACTTC. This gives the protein CSVEDWQGRVSIQYF.

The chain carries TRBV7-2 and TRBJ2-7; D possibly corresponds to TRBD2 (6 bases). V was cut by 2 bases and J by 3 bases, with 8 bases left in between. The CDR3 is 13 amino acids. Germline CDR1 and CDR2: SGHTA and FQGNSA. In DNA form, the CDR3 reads TGTGCCAGCAGCTTAAGGACTAACTACGAGCAGTACTTC. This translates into CASSLRTNYEQYF.

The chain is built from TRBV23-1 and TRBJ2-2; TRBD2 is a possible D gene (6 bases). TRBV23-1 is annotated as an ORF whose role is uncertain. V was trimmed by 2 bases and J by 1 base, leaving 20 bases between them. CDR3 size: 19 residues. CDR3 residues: CASSQDNHYGTVNTGELFF. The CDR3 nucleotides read TGCGCCAGCAGTCAAGATAATCACTATGGGACTGTGAACACCGGGGAGCTGTTTTTT.

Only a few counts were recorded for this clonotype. The CDR3 DNA is TGTGCCAGCAGCTTGGGCTTTATTTACAATGAGCAGTTCTTC. Amino acid sequence: CASSLGFIYNEQFF. The chain joins TRBV7-2 to TRBJ2-1; D is uncertain. The V and J ends lost 3 bases and 4 bases respectively, with 10 bases between them. Germline loops: CDR1 SGHTA, CDR2 FQGNSA. CDR3 length: 14 residues.

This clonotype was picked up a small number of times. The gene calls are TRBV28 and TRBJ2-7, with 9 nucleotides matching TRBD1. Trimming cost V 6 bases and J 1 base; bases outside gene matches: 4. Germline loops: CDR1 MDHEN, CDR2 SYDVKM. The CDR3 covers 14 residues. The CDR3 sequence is CASRRGQGSYEQYF. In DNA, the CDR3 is TGTGCCAGCAGGCGCGGACAGGGGTCCTACGAGCAGTACTTC. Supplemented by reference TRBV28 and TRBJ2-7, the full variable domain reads DVKVTQSSRYLVKRTGEKVFLECVQDMDHENMFWYRQDPGLGLRLIYFSYDVKMKEKGDIPEGYSVSREKKERFSLILESASTNQTSMYLCASRRGQGSYEQYFGPGTRLTVT.

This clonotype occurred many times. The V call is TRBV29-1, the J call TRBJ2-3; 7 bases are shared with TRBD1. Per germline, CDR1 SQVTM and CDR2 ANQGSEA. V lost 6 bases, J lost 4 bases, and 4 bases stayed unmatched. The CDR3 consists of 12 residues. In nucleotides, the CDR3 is TGCAGCGTCGCACAGGGGTCAGATACGCAGTATTTT. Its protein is CSVAQGSDTQYF.

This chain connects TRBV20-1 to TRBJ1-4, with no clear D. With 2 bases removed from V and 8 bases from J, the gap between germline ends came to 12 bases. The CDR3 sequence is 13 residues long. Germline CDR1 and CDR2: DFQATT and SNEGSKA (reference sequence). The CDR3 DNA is TGCAGTGCTAGATCTAGACCGCAAGAAAAACTGTTTTTT. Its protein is CSARSRPQEKLFF.

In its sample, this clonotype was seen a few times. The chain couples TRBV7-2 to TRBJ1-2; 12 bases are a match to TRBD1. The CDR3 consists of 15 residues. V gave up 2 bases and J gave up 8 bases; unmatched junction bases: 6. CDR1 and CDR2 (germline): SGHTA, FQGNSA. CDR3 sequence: CASSLSGTGGGGYTF. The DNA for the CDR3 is TGTGCCAGCAGCTTATCAGGGACAGGGGGCGGCGGCTACACCTTC.